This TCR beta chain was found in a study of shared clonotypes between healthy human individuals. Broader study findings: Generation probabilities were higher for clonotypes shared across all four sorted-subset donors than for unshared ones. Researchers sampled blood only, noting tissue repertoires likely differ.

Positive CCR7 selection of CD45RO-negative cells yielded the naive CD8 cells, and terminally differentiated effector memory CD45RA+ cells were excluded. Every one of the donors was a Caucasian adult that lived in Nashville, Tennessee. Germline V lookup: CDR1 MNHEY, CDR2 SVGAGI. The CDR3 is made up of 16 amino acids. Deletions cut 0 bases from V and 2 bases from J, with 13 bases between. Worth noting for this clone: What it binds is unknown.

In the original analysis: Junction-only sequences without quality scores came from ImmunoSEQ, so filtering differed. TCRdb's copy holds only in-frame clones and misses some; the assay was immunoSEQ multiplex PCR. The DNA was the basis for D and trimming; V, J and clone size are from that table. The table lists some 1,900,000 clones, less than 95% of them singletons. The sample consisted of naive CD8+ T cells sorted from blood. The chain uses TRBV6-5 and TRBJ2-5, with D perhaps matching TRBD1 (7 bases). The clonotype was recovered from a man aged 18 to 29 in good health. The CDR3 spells CASSYSETGRQETQYF. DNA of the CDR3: TGTGCCAGCAGTTACTCTGAGACAGGGAGGCAAGAGACCCAGTACTTC.